This T cell receptor beta chain was observed in a study of shared clonotypes between healthy human individuals. CD45RO-negative, CCR7-positively selected cells formed the naive CD8 fraction, excluding terminally differentiated effector memory CD45RA+ cells. The germline V gene encodes CDR1 SGHAT and CDR2 FQNNGV. The CDR3 consists of 14 residues. The ends were cut back, 1 base at V and 2 bases at J, with 6 bases in the middle. The DNA input per sorted-subset replicate PCR was roughly 180 ng, corresponding to 30,000 or so T cell genomes. Sequencing used immunoSEQ multiplex PCR; TCRdb keeps in-frame clones, though not all of them. The table has some 2 million clones, about 95% seen once.

The sample taken for sequencing was naive CD8+ T cells sorted from blood. The genes are TRBV11-2 and TRBJ1-5; D is uncertain. This TCR came from a young man in good health. The chain's CDR3 is CASSLGDGNQPQHF. CDR3 nucleotides: TGTGCCAGCAGCTTAGGGGATGGCAATCAGCCCCAGCATTTT.